This TCR beta chain comes out of a study of blood T cells in healthy people across ages. It was with a sample-barcoded 5' primer and a J-beta primer mix that a second PCR of roughly 7 to 11 cycles was run. One entry per CDR3 protein, called by TCRdb with MiXCR from the 5' RACE reads. This table has some 710,000 distinct CDR3 sequences, 46% appearing once. V shed 3 bases and J 7 bases; nucleotides not matched to a gene: 0. Germline CDR1 and CDR2: WNHNN and SYGVQD (reference sequence). CDR3 length: 13 amino acids. This clonotype was picked up a small number of times. V and J are TRBV10-1 and TRBJ1-6; 7 nucleotides align to TRBD1. The sequence derives from a man older than 75 in good health. Sequencing input: blood. Here the CDR3 DNA reads TGCGCCAGCAGTGACAGGGGGAATTCACCCCTCCACTTT. Amino acids: CASSDRGNSPLHF.